The source of this TCR beta chain is a study of beta chain features in type 1 diabetes. With respect to this clone: Its antigen remains unidentified.

The sequenced template was cDNA made from the entire isolated RNA. TCRdb keeps only in-frame clones here, not all; method: immunoSEQ multiplex PCR. The data show about 360,000 clones, 10% to 15% seen once. Study results and limitations: TCRB rearrangement may or may not be influenced by HLA type; here this remained unresolved.

The clonotype comes from a man between 18 and 29 years old in good health. Material: naive CD4+ T cells from blood.

The CDR3 here is CASSRDYTDTQYF. As DNA, the CDR3 is TGTGCCAGCAGCCGGGACTACACAGATACGCAGTATTTT. This sequence joins TRBV7-3 and TRBJ2-3; 7 nucleotides align to TRBD2. CDR1 is SGHTA and CDR2 is FQGTGA in the germline V gene. Trimming took 5 bases from V and 2 from J; bases not matched to a gene: 1. This CDR3 is built from 13 residues.